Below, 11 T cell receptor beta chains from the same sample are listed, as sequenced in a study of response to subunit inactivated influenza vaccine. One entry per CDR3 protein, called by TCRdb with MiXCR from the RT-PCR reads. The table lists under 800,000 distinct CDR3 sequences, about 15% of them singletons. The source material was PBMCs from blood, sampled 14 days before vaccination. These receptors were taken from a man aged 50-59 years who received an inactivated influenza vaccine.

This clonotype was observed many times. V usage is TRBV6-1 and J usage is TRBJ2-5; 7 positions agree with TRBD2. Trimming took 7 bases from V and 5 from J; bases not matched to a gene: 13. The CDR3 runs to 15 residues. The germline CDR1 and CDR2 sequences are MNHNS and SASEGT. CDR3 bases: TGTGCCAGCATAGTTTTAGGCGGGAGCTTGGAGACCCAGTACTTC. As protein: CASIVLGGSLETQYF.

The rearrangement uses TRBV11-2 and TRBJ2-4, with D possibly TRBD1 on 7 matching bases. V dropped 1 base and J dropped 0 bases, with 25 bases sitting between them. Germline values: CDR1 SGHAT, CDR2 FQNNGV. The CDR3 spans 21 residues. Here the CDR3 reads CASSLVPAGAGGQLAKNIQYF. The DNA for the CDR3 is TGTGCCAGCAGCTTAGTTCCTGCCGGAGCCGGGGGACAGCTAGCCAAAAACATTCAGTACTTC.

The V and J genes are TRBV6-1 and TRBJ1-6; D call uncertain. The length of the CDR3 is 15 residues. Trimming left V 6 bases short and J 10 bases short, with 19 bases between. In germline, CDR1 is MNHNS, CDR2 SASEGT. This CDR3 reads CASSSTRGAGSPLHF. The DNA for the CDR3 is TGTGCCAGCAGCTCGACCCGGGGTGCCGGATCACCCCTCCACTTT.

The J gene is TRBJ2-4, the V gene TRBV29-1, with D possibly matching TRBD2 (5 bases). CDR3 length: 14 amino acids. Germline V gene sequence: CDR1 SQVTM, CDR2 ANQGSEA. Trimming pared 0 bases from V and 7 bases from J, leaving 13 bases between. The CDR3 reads CSVEDRMGGNIQYF. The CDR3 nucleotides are TGCAGCGTTGAAGACAGGATGGGCGGGAACATTCAGTACTTC.

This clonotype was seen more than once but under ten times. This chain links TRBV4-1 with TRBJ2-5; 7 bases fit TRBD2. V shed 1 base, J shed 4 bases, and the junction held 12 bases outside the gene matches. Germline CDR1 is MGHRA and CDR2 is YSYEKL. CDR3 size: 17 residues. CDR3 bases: TGCGCCAGCAGCCAAGGTGAATGGGGGGGAGAGAGAGAGACCCAGTACTTC. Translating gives CASSQGEWGGERETQYF.

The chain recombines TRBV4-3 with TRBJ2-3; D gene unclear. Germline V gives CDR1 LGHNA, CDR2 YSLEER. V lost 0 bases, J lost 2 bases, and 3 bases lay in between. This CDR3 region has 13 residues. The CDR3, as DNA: TGCGCCAGCAGCCAAGATTACACAGATACGCAGTATTTT. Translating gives CASSQDYTDTQYF.

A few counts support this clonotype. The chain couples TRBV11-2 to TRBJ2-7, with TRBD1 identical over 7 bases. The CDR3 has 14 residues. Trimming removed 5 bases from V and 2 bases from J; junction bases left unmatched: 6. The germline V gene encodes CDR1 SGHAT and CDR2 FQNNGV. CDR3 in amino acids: CASSLDRLTYEQYF. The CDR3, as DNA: TGTGCCAGCAGCCTGGACAGGCTGACCTACGAGCAGTACTTC.

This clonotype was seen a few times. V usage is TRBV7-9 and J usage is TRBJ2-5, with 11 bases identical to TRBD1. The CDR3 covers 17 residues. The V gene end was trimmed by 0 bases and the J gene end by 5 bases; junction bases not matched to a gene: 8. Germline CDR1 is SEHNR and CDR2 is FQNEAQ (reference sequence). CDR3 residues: CASSLAWDRGRGETQYF. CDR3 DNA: TGTGCCAGCAGCTTAGCCTGGGACAGGGGGAGAGGGGAGACCCAGTACTTC. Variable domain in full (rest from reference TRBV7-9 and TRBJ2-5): DTGVSQNPRHKITKRGQNVTFRCDPISEHNRLYWYRQTLGQGPEFLTYFQNEAQLEKSRLLSDRFSAERPKGSFSTLEIQRTEQGDSAMYLCASSLAWDRGRGETQYFGPGTRLLVL.

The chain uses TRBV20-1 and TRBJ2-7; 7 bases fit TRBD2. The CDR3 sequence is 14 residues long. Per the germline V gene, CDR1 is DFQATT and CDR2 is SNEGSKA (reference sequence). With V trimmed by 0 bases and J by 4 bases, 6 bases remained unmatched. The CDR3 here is CSARDPGLGYEQYF. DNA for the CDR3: TGCAGTGCTAGAGACCCCGGACTAGGGTACGAGCAGTACTTC.

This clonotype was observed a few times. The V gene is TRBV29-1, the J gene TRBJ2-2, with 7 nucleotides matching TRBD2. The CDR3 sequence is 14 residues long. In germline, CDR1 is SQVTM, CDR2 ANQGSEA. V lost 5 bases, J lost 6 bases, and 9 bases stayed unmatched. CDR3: CSVIHSGGAGELFF. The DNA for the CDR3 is TGCAGCGTTATCCACTCGGGAGGAGCCGGGGAGCTGTTTTTT.

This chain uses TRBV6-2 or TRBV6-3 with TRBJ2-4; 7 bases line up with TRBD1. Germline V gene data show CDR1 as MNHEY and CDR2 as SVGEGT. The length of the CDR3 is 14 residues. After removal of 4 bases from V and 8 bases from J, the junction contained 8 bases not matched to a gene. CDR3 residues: CASSSLQGSDIQYF. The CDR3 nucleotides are TGTGCCAGCAGTTCCCTACAGGGGTCCGACATTCAGTACTTC.